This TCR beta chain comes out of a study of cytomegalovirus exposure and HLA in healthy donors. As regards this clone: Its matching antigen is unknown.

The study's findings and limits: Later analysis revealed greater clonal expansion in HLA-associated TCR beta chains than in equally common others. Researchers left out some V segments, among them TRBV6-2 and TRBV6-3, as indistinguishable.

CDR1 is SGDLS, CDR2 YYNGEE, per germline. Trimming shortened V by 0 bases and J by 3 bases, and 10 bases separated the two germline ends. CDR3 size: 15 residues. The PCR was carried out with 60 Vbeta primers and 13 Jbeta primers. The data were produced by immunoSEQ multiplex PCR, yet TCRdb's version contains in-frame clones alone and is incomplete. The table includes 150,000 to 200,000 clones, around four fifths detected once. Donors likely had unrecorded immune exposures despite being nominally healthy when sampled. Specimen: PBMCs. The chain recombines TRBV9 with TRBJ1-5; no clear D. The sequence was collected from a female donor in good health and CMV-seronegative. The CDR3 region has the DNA TGTGCCAGCAGCGTAGCCGGACTACACAATCAGCCCCAGCATTTT. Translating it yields CASSVAGLHNQPQHF. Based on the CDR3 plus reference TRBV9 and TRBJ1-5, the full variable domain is DSGVTQTPKHLITATGQRVTLRCSPRSGDLSVYWYQQSLDQGLQFLIQYYNGEERAKGNILERFSAQQFPDLHSELNLSSLELGDSALYFCASSVAGLHNQPQHFGDGTRLSIL.